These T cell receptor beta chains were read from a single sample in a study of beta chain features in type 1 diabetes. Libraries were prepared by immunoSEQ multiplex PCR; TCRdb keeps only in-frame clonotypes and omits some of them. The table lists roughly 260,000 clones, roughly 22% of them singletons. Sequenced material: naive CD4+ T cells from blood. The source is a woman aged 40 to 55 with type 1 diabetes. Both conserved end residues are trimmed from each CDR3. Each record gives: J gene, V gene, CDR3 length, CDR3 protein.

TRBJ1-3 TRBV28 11 ASSPSSGNTIY
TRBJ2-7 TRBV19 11 ASSPPAGYEQY
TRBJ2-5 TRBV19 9 ASSTGGTQY
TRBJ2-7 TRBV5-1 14 ASSPGPGSQFYEQY
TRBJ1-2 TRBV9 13 ASSVGTALNYGYT
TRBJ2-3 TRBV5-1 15 ASSLVGTSRSTDTQY
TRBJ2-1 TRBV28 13 ASSPAGTSGSEQF
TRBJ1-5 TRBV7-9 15 ASSSQLGTGGDQPQH
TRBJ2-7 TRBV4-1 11 ASSQDFRVEQY
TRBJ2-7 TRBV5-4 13 ASSDGTSGSYEQY
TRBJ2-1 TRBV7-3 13 ASSLGAVNNNEQF
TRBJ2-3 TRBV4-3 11 ASSQELRAGQY
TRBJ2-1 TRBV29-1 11 SATGSSYNEQF
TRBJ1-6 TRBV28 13 ASRPSTGGNSPLH
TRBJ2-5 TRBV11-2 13 ASSLVGQAQETQY
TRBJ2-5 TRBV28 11 ASSWGVVETQY
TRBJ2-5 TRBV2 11 ASSAQGQETQY
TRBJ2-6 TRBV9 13 ASSAVISGANVLT
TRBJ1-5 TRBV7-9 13 ASSKTGGANQPQH
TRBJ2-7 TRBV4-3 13 ASSHGDRVAYEQY
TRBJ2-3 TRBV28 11 ASSPGAEDTQY
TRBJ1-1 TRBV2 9 ASEPRTEAF
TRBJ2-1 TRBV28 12 ASRTSGSIHEQF
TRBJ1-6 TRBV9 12 ASTPGLEGSPLH
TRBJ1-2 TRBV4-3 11 ASRRTGVNGYT
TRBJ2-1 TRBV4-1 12 ASSPGMPGGEQF
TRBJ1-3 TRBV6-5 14 ASSYGIPGLGNTIY
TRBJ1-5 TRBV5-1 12 ASSAGVSNQPQH
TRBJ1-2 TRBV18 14 ASSPRGPRSNYGYT
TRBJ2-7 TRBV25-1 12 ASSDPGALYEQY
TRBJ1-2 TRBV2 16 ASRQASGTVRFDYGYT
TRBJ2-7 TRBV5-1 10 ASSLAGGEQY
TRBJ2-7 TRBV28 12 ASNVHHSSYEQY
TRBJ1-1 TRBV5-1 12 ASSLAGTGTRAF
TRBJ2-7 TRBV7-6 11 ASSSSGGYEQY
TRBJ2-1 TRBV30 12 AWKPDRLANEQF
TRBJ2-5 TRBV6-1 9 ASSYGETQY
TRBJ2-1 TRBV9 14 ASSVVEREGRNEQF
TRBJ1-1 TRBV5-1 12 ASSLDVTYTEAF
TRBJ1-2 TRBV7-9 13 ASSLALTQPYGYT
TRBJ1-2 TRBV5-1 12 ASSLGGRESAYT
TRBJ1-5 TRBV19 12 ASSIGQFNQPQH
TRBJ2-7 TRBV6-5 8 ASSKDSQY
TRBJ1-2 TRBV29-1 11 SVKQGEIYGYT
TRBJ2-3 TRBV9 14 ASSSPPLGPGDTQY
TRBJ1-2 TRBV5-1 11 ASSPETGGSYT